These 27 T cell receptor beta chains share one sample of origin, sequenced in a study of cytomegalovirus exposure and HLA in healthy donors. The study ran its PCR with 60 Vbeta and 13 Jbeta primers. Here immunoSEQ multiplex PCR was the method, and the copy in TCRdb shows in-frame clones only, minus some. The table has 90,000 to 95,000 clones, 80% seen once. The sequenced sample consisted of PBMCs. The receptors shown here come from a man between 18 and 29 years old in good health and CMV-seronegative.

This clone showed up just once. The genes are TRBV5-1 and TRBJ2-5, with 8 bases identical to TRBD2. The CDR3 spans 14 residues. The V gene's germline CDR1 is SGHRS and CDR2 YFSETQ. Trimming removed 4 bases from V and 10 bases from J; junction bases left unmatched: 12. The CDR3 loop reads CASSQGLGGVDQYF. The CDR3 nucleotides read TGCGCCAGCAGCCAGGGACTAGGGGGGGTGGACCAGTACTTC.

The chain links TRBV4-2 to TRBJ2-4; D perhaps matches TRBD1 (5 bases). V was clipped by 0 bases and J by 6 bases, with 12 bases between them. Germline CDR1 and CDR2: LGHNA and YNFKEQ. The CDR3 covers 15 residues. CDR3 amino acids: CASSQEVWTINIQYF. The CDR3 DNA reads as TGTGCCAGCAGCCAAGAGGTTTGGACAATAAACATTCAGTACTTC.

The chain is built from TRBV5-1 and TRBJ2-7, with 9 bases that match TRBD2. In germline, CDR1 is SGHRS, CDR2 YFSETQ. The CDR3 runs 14 residues. V lost 4 bases to trimming and J lost 3 bases; unmatched junction nucleotides: 5. The CDR3 region is CASSELAGLYEQYF. In DNA, the CDR3 is TGCGCCAGCAGCGAGCTAGCGGGGCTCTACGAGCAGTACTTC.

In this sample, this clone turned up a few times. The chain recombines TRBV4-1 with TRBJ2-3, with a tentative D call TRBD2 (6 bases). The germline V and J ends were trimmed by 0 bases and 5 bases, with 15 bases remaining between them. The length of the CDR3 is 16 residues. The germline CDR1 and CDR2 sequences are MGHRA and YSYEKL. The CDR3 loop is CASSQDRGEGRDTQYF. The CDR3 region has the DNA TGCGCCAGCAGCCAAGATCGCGGGGAAGGAAGAGATACGCAGTATTTT.

The rearrangement uses TRBV27 and TRBJ2-7; a possible D gene is TRBD1 (6 bases). The CDR3 loop spans 14 amino acids. Germline lookup yields CDR1 MNHEY and CDR2 SMNVEV (reference sequence). Trimming took off 5 bases at V and 2 bases at J, with 13 bases between the two ends. In DNA form, the CDR3 reads TGTGCCAGCAGTCCCCAGACAGGTACCTACGAGCAGTACTTC. Its protein product is CASSPQTGTYEQYF.

The chain couples TRBV27 to TRBJ2-3; no clear D. The CDR3 covers 13 residues. The germline V and J ends were trimmed by 3 bases and 3 bases, with 7 bases remaining between them. Germline V gene sequence: CDR1 MNHEY, CDR2 SMNVEV (reference sequence). CDR3 sequence (DNA): TGTGCCAGCAGTTTCGTCGGGACAGATACGCAGTATTTT. Its translation: CASSFVGTDTQYF.

The V gene is TRBV5-4, the J gene TRBJ1-3; tentative D call: TRBD1 (5 bases). The CDR3 spans 14 residues. In germline, CDR1 is SGHNT, CDR2 YYREEE (reference sequence). The V end lost 3 bases, the J end lost 4 bases, and 11 bases lay between the germline ends. The CDR3 spells CASSSLGAGNTIYF. The CDR3 bases are TGTGCCAGCAGCTCCCTAGGGGCCGGAAACACCATATATTTT.

V is TRBV7-9 and J is TRBJ1-6; D is unresolved. Between the trimmed V and J ends, which lost 8 bases and 8 bases, there was a span of 10 bases. Germline CDR1 reads SEHNR; CDR2 reads FQNEAQ (reference sequence). This CDR3 spans 12 amino acids. The CDR3 nucleotides are TGTGCCAGCGGGTTCGGGGATTCACCCCTCCACTTT. It encodes CASGFGDSPLHF.

In its sample, this clone was seen a few times. This chain links TRBV5-1 with TRBJ2-3; perhaps TRBD2 as D (5 bases). This CDR3 contains 14 residues. In germline, CDR1 is SGHRS, CDR2 YFSETQ. Trimming cost V 4 bases and J 5 bases, with 14 bases left between them. The DNA for the CDR3 is TGCGCCAGCAGCACCTCACTAGGAGGAGATACGCAGTATTTT. Translated: CASSTSLGGDTQYF. Using reference TRBV5-1 and TRBJ2-3 for the parts outside the CDR3, the full variable domain is KAGVTQTPRYLIKTRGQQVTLSCSPISGHRSVSWYQQTPGQGLQFLFEYFSETQRNKGNFPGRFSGRQFSNSRSEMNVSTLELGDSALYLCASSTSLGGDTQYFGPGTRLTVL.

The V and J genes are TRBV9 and TRBJ1-3; a possible D gene is TRBD1 (6 bases). The ends were cut back, 0 bases at V and 4 bases at J, with 8 bases in the middle. The length of the CDR3 is 14 residues. Germline-derived CDR1 and CDR2 are SGDLS and YYNGEE. The CDR3 sequence is CASSVGGQGNTIYF. The CDR3 DNA reads TGTGCCAGCAGCGTAGGGGGACAAGGAAACACCATATATTTT.

The gene calls are TRBV4-2 and TRBJ1-2; 9 bases map to TRBD1. CDR1 is LGHNA, CDR2 YNFKEQ, per germline. This CDR3 contains 18 residues. The junction had 11 bases not matched to a gene; V was cut back by 0 bases and J by 3 bases. In DNA, the CDR3 is TGTGCCAGCAGCCAAGAGGAGTTTGTCGGGACAGGGCACTATGGCTACACCTTC. Translated, it gives CASSQEEFVGTGHYGYTF.

V gene TRBV5-5 combines with J gene TRBJ1-1; no clear D gene. The germline V and J ends were trimmed by 4 bases and 2 bases, with 9 bases remaining between them. This CDR3 has 13 amino acids. The germline gives CDR1 SGHKS, CDR2 YYEKEE (reference sequence). DNA for the CDR3: TGTGCCAGCAGCCATCGGGATAACACTGAAGCTTTCTTT. This gives the protein CASSHRDNTEAFF.

The J gene is TRBJ2-1, the V gene TRBV27; D is perhaps TRBD1 (6 bases). From germline, CDR1 is MNHEY and CDR2 SMNVEV (reference sequence). V was cut by 3 bases and J by 1 base, with 13 bases left in between. The CDR3 contains 16 residues. CDR3 coding DNA: TGTGCCAGCAGTTTCAGGGGTGGGGCGTCCTACAATGAGCAGTTCTTC. It specifies CASSFRGGASYNEQFF.

The V gene is TRBV6-4, the J gene TRBJ1-5; the D gene is possibly TRBD1 (5 bases). CDR1 MRHNA and CDR2 SNTAGT come from the germline V gene. V gave up 6 bases and J gave up 6 bases, with 12 bases separating them. CDR3 length: 13 residues. The CDR3 region has the DNA TGTGCCAGCAGGGCCCTCAGGGTTCAGCCCCAGCATTTT. Amino acid sequence: CASRALRVQPQHF.

The CDR3 DNA follows: TGTGCCAGCAGTCGTACGACAAGCACAGATACGCAGTATTTT. It codes for CASSRTTSTDTQYF. V gene TRBV2 combines with J gene TRBJ2-3; no definite D call. This CDR3 spans 14 amino acids. Deletions cut 5 bases from V and 0 bases from J, with 9 bases between. The germline gives CDR1 SNHLY, CDR2 FYNNEI.

The rearrangement joins TRBV9 to TRBJ2-3; weak D call: TRBD1 (6 bases). V shed 4 bases and J shed 2 bases, with 11 bases lying between them. The length of the CDR3 is 14 residues. Germline CDR1 SGDLS, CDR2 YYNGEE. The CDR3 DNA follows: TGTGCCAGCAGCCAAGGGGGTTCCACAGATACGCAGTATTTT. As protein: CASSQGGSTDTQYF.

The table lists this clone with a few counts. The V and J genes are TRBV25-1 and TRBJ1-3; no clear D. V lost 7 bases and J lost 1, with 14 bases in between. This CDR3 is 15 amino acids long. The germline V gene encodes CDR1 MGHDK and CDR2 SYGVNS. The CDR3 region is CASTEPGRSGNTIYF. Written as DNA, the CDR3 is TGTGCCAGCACCGAACCGGGGAGGTCTGGAAACACCATATATTTT.

The V call is TRBV6-1, the J call TRBJ1-2; TRBD1 matches 7 bases. The trim removed 0 bases at V and 7 bases at J, leaving 11 bases unmatched. This CDR3 has 16 residues. Germline V gene sequence: CDR1 MNHNS, CDR2 SASEGT. The CDR3 loop is CASSEARGGRGSGYTF. In DNA form, the CDR3 reads TGTGCCAGCAGTGAAGCGCGAGGTGGCAGGGGGTCTGGCTACACCTTC.

This clone has only one observation. The chain recombines TRBV7-5 with TRBJ2-3; the D call of TRBD2 is as the table states it, not checked on the DNA. TRBV7-5 is a listed pseudogene. The CDR3 runs to 16 residues. CDR3 bases: TGTGCCAGCGGACGGGAGCCTCGAGGAGGCACAGATACGCAGTATTTT. Its protein is CASGREPRGGTDTQYF.

The rearrangement links TRBV7-3 to TRBJ1-2; perhaps TRBD1 as D (5 bases). Germline V gene data show CDR1 as SGHTA and CDR2 as FQGTGA. Trimming pared 2 bases from V and 6 bases from J, leaving 16 bases between. The CDR3 is 15 residues long. The DNA for the CDR3 is TGTGCCAGCAGCTTAGGGGCAGGGTTACCTAATGGCTACACCTTC. Translating gives CASSLGAGLPNGYTF.

V gene TRBV7-9 combines with J gene TRBJ2-3; a weak D match, TRBD1 (6 bases). This CDR3 contains 12 residues. Trimming removed 7 bases at V and 4 bases at J, with 9 bases between. Germline V lookup: CDR1 SEHNR, CDR2 FQNEAQ (reference sequence). The CDR3 bases are TGTGCCAGCAACTACAGGGCAGATACGCAGTATTTT. This codes for CASNYRADTQYF.

The chain carries TRBV27 and TRBJ2-1; the D gene is possibly TRBD2 (6 bases). The V end was cut by 4 bases, the J end by 3 bases, with 16 bases between. Germline V gene sequence: CDR1 MNHEY, CDR2 SMNVEV (reference sequence). The CDR3 consists of 16 residues. CDR3 in amino acids: CASSSPGAGFYNEQFF. The CDR3 nucleotides read TGTGCCAGCAGTTCCCCCGGGGCGGGGTTCTACAATGAGCAGTTCTTC.

The chain employs TRBV9 and TRBJ1-1, with 9 bases fitting TRBD1. J gave up 4 bases and V 4 bases, and 8 bases lay outside the gene matches. This CDR3 has 15 residues. The germline V gene has CDR1 SGDLS and CDR2 YYNGEE. In DNA form, the CDR3 reads TGTGCCAGCAGCCCCAGGACAGGGGAGACCACTGAAGCTTTCTTT. This gives the protein CASSPRTGETTEAFF.

The V gene is TRBV9, the J gene TRBJ2-7; no clear D. Looked up from germline, CDR1 is SGDLS and CDR2 is YYNGEE. V dropped 0 bases and J dropped 2 bases, with 9 bases sitting between them. The CDR3 totals 14 residues. The CDR3 region has the DNA TGTGCCAGCAGCGTAGGAGGCCGTCCCTACGAGCAGTACTTC. It translates to CASSVGGRPYEQYF.

Written as DNA, the CDR3 is TGCGCCAGCAGCCTAGACAGTCCATCCTACAATGAGCAGTTCTTC. Translation gives CASSLDSPSYNEQFF. The chain employs TRBV4-1 and TRBJ2-1, with D possibly being TRBD1 (5 bases). Germline CDR1 reads MGHRA; CDR2 reads YSYEKL. The CDR3 runs 15 residues. V lost 4 bases and J lost 1, with 11 bases in between.

V and J are TRBV6-1 and TRBJ1-2; 9 nucleotides agree with TRBD1. Germline lookup yields CDR1 MNHNS and CDR2 SASEGT. The CDR3 has 13 residues. V lost 6 bases, J lost 8 bases, and 7 bases stayed unmatched. CDR3 nucleotides: TGTGCCAGCAGGCGACAGGGGGGAAGCGGCTACACCTTC. Translation gives CASRRQGGSGYTF.

This clone was recorded only once. The chain uses TRBV29-1 and TRBJ2-7; 8 bases align to TRBD1. CDR3 length equals 14 residues. Germline-derived CDR1 and CDR2 are SQVTM and ANQGSEA. V lost 4 bases, J lost 3 bases, and 8 bases stayed unmatched. CDR3 region: CSVVRTGFVYEQYF. The CDR3 region has the DNA TGCAGCGTTGTTAGGACAGGGTTTGTCTACGAGCAGTACTTC.